The 29 T cell receptor beta chains given below trace back to one sample, sequenced in a study of cytomegalovirus exposure and HLA in healthy donors. PCR was performed using 60 Vbeta and 13 Jbeta primers. The data were produced by immunoSEQ multiplex PCR, yet TCRdb's version contains in-frame clones alone and is incomplete. The sample holds approximately 160,000 clones, roughly 64% seen once. The sample taken for sequencing was PBMCs. Every receptor here comes from a woman aged 30 to 39 in good health and CMV-seropositive.

The chain combines TRBV7-6 with TRBJ1-2; no clear D. The CDR3 covers 13 residues. Germline V gene data show CDR1 as SGHVS and CDR2 as FNYEAQ. V lost 4 bases to trimming and J lost 3 bases, with 9 bases between them. The CDR3 nucleotides are TGTGCCAGCAGCTCCGACAAAGACTATGGCTACACCTTC. Protein sequence: CASSSDKDYGYTF.

The chain uses TRBV5-1 and TRBJ2-3; D is possibly TRBD1 (6 bases). Germline values: CDR1 SGHRS, CDR2 YFSETQ. The CDR3 has 16 amino acids. Trimming took off 3 bases at V and 0 bases at J, with 14 bases between the two ends. The CDR3 region is CASSSGTPRSTDTQYF. The CDR3 bases are TGCGCCAGCAGCTCCGGGACACCCAGAAGCACAGATACGCAGTATTTT.

The genes are TRBV5-4 and TRBJ1-2; D unresolved. The CDR3 has 14 residues. Germline-derived CDR1 and CDR2 are SGHNT and YYREEE (reference sequence). V was trimmed by 2 bases and J by 1 base, leaving 9 bases between them. CDR3 loop: CASSFDSVNYGYTF. CDR3 nucleotides: TGTGCCAGCAGCTTCGATTCGGTTAACTATGGCTACACCTTC.

This chain connects TRBV9 to TRBJ2-7; D gene uncertain. V dropped 0 bases and J dropped 3 bases, with 7 bases sitting between them. The germline V gene has CDR1 SGDLS and CDR2 YYNGEE. CDR3 length: 13 residues. CDR3: CASSVGESYEQYF. CDR3 nucleotide sequence: TGTGCCAGCAGCGTAGGAGAGAGCTACGAGCAGTACTTC.

The V gene is TRBV29-1, the J gene TRBJ2-1; D is possibly TRBD2 (5 bases). The germline V and J ends were trimmed by 8 bases and 0 bases, with 14 bases remaining between them. Germline CDR1 and CDR2: SQVTM and ANQGSEA. There are 14 residues in the CDR3. CDR3 nucleotide sequence: TGCAGCTCTCGGGAAGGATTCTCCTACAATGAGCAGTTCTTC. Its protein is CSSREGFSYNEQFF.

There are a few counts of this clone. This chain links TRBV9 with TRBJ2-1, with D perhaps TRBD2 (6 bases). This CDR3 comprises 11 residues. Trimming left V 7 bases short and J 9 bases short, with 11 bases between. Germline assignment: CDR1 SGDLS and CDR2 YYNGEE. The chain's CDR3 is CASGSGGEQFF. The CDR3 DNA reads as TGTGCCAGCGGGTCCGGGGGTGAGCAGTTCTTC.

This clone was counted a few times. The genes are TRBV5-1 and TRBJ1-6; 11 positions agree with TRBD1. J gave up 6 bases and V 0 bases, and 2 bases lay outside the gene matches. Germline-derived CDR1 and CDR2 are SGHRS and YFSETQ. The CDR3 spans 16 residues. CDR3 in amino acids: CASSLGTGGFNSPLHF. The CDR3 DNA reads as TGCGCCAGCAGCTTGGGGACAGGGGGCTTTAATTCACCCCTCCACTTT.

A remark on this clone: Different DNA sequences within this sample yield the same CDR3. J is TRBJ1-5 and V is TRBV4-1; no definite D call. The V gene's germline CDR1 is MGHRA and CDR2 YSYEKL. This CDR3 is 15 amino acids long. V was trimmed by 0 bases and J by 2 bases, leaving 8 bases between them. CDR3 nucleotides: TGCGCCAGCAGCCAAGATCCGAGGGGCAATCAGCCCCAGCATTTT. This codes for CASSQDPRGNQPQHF.

CDR3 in DNA: TGTGCCAGCAGCCAACCGGGACAGATAAACTATGGCTACACCTTC. Amino acids: CASSQPGQINYGYTF. The J gene is TRBJ1-2, the V gene TRBV5-8; 7 bases align to TRBD1. V was clipped by 4 bases and J by 2 bases; unmatched bases: 8. CDR3 length: 15 residues. Germline V gene lookup returns CDR1 SGHTS and CDR2 YDEGEE.

CDR3 loop: CSVDHRGSLETQYF. The CDR3 DNA is TGCAGCGTTGATCATCGGGGGTCCTTAGAGACCCAGTACTTC. The genes are TRBV29-1 and TRBJ2-5; D perhaps matches TRBD2 (6 bases). CDR3 size: 14 residues. CDR1 is SQVTM and CDR2 is ANQGSEA in the germline V gene. Trimming cost V 3 bases and J 4 bases, with 15 bases left between them.

The gene calls are TRBV11-3 and TRBJ1-1, with 9 bases fitting TRBD1. Germline V gene lookup returns CDR1 SGHNT and CDR2 YENEEA. V shed 5 bases and J 6 bases; nucleotides not matched to a gene: 13. The CDR3 length is 16 residues. In nucleotides, the CDR3 is TGTGCCAGCAGCCCAAGCCGGGACAGGGTCTTCCCTGAAGCTTTCTTT. Protein sequence: CASSPSRDRVFPEAFF.

The chain recombines TRBV6-5 with TRBJ2-1; D is perhaps TRBD2 (5 bases). V was pared by 6 bases and J by 4 bases, with 13 bases between. The CDR3 loop spans 14 amino acids. In germline, CDR1 is MNHEY, CDR2 SVGAGI. CDR3 in DNA: TGTGCCAGCAGAGGACTCCCCTCTTACAATGAGCAGTTCTTC. This gives the protein CASRGLPSYNEQFF.

This clone was picked up a small number of times. The rearrangement joins TRBV5-1 to TRBJ2-7, with D perhaps matching TRBD2 (5 bases). Germline V gene data show CDR1 as SGHRS and CDR2 as YFSETQ. The CDR3 has 11 residues. Between the trimmed V and J ends, which lost 7 bases and 3 bases, there was a span of 8 bases. The CDR3 sequence is CASGSGYEQYF. The CDR3 DNA reads TGCGCCAGCGGGAGCGGCTACGAGCAGTACTTC.

This clone was counted between two and nine times. V and J are TRBV6-1 and TRBJ1-5, with D perhaps TRBD1 (5 bases). This CDR3 comprises 15 residues. V was clipped by 1 base and J by 0 bases, with 7 bases between them. Germline assignment: CDR1 MNHNS and CDR2 SASEGT. CDR3 in DNA: TGTGCCAGCAGTGAAGGGACATATAGCAATCAGCCCCAGCATTTT. This gives the protein CASSEGTYSNQPQHF.

This rearrangement joins TRBV11-2 to TRBJ2-1; TRBD2 agrees at 11 bases. This CDR3 region has 15 residues. Germline V gene sequence: CDR1 SGHAT, CDR2 FQNNGV. The trim removed 8 bases at V and 7 bases at J, leaving 10 bases unmatched. CDR3: CASSGLAGLQNEQFF. In nucleotides, the CDR3 is TGTGCCAGCTCAGGACTAGCGGGTTTGCAGAATGAGCAGTTCTTC.

The V and J genes are TRBV11-2 and TRBJ2-7, with D tentatively TRBD2 (6 bases). The CDR3 is 14 amino acids. Trimming cost V 3 bases and J 2 bases, with 11 bases left between them. Germline values: CDR1 SGHAT, CDR2 FQNNGV. CDR3 loop: CASSFSGVPYEQYF. The CDR3 DNA reads TGTGCCAGCAGCTTCTCGGGGGTACCCTACGAGCAGTACTTC. The entire variable domain, with the rest obtained from reference TRBV11-2 and TRBJ2-7, is as follows: EAGVAQSPRYKIIEKRQSVAFWCNPISGHATLYWYQQILGQGPKLLIQFQNNGVVDDSQLPKDRFSAERLKGVDSTLKIQPAKLEDSAVYLCASSFSGVPYEQYFGPGTRLTVT.

This clone appeared a few times. The chain has TRBV5-8 and TRBJ2-7; 10 nucleotides align to TRBD1. The junction had 15 bases not matched to a gene; V was cut back by 2 bases and J by 7 bases. The CDR3 has 17 residues. Germline V CDR1 and CDR2: SGHTS, YDEGEE. CDR3 bases: TGTGCCAGCAGCTTTCCGATGGGGGACAGGGGAGTTTTGGAGCAGTACTTC. This translates into CASSFPMGDRGVLEQYF.

The rearrangement links TRBV15 to TRBJ2-1, with TRBD2 as a possible D gene (5 bases). The CDR3 is 14 amino acids. The germline gives CDR1 LNHNV, CDR2 YYDKDF (reference sequence). Trimming cost V 1 base and J 9 bases, with 13 bases left between them. CDR3 DNA: TGTGCCACCAGCAGAGGCCCTAGCAGCCTTGAGCAGTTCTTC. Its translation is CATSRGPSSLEQFF.

The sample holds a few counts of this clone. CDR3 in amino acids: CASSPFFLGGGYGYTF. CDR3 bases: TGTGCCAGCAGCCCCTTTTTTTTAGGGGGCGGCTATGGCTACACCTTC. V is TRBV28 and J is TRBJ1-2, with 7 bases lining up with TRBD1. V shed 6 bases, J shed 4 bases, and the junction held 14 bases outside the gene matches. The CDR3 has 16 amino acids. The V gene's germline CDR1 is MDHEN and CDR2 SYDVKM.

This clone was counted once. The rearrangement joins TRBV28 to TRBJ2-5; 7 bases map to TRBD2. Per germline, CDR1 MDHEN and CDR2 SYDVKM. This CDR3 is 14 amino acids long. J gave up 2 bases and V 3 bases, and 3 bases lay outside the gene matches. CDR3 sequence reads: CASSLGGNQETQYF. The CDR3 nucleotides read TGTGCCAGCAGTTTGGGAGGGAATCAAGAGACCCAGTACTTC.

In this sample, this clone turned up a few times. The gene calls are TRBV28 and TRBJ2-3; 7 bases align to TRBD2. This CDR3 contains 14 residues. V lost 2 bases, J lost 9 bases, and 8 bases stayed unmatched. Germline V CDR1 and CDR2: MDHEN, SYDVKM. The CDR3 is CASSLGGELDTQYF. The CDR3 region has the DNA TGTGCCAGCAGTTTAGGGGGGGAGCTGGACACGCAGTATTTT.

Here the CDR3 reads CASSLDRGYEQYF. CDR3 nucleotides: TGTGCCAGCAGTTTGGACAGGGGGTACGAGCAGTACTTC. The chain links TRBV27 to TRBJ2-5, with 10 bases matching TRBD1. The J call may be incorrect, as the DNA end agrees better with TRBJ2-7. The germline gives CDR1 MNHEY, CDR2 SMNVEV (reference sequence). CDR3 length: 13 residues.

This clone was picked up a small number of times. The V gene is TRBV2, the J gene TRBJ2-7; the match to TRBD1 covers 10 bases. CDR1 and CDR2 from the germline V gene are SNHLY and FYNNEI. The CDR3 covers 16 residues. V dropped 7 bases and J dropped 2; count of bases not matched to a gene: 11. CDR3 nucleotide sequence: TGTGCCAGCACCCGACAAGGAGGACAGGGGGCCTACGAGCAGTACTTC. It translates to CASTRQGGQGAYEQYF.

This clone appeared a single time. The rearrangement joins TRBV7-8 to TRBJ2-3; 11 bases match TRBD2. CDR1 is SGHVS and CDR2 is FQNEAQ in the germline V gene. The CDR3 runs to 18 residues. The trim removed 1 base at V and 2 bases at J, leaving 8 bases unmatched. CDR3 residues: CASSLVALAGGATDTQYF. Here the CDR3 DNA reads TGTGCCAGCAGCTTAGTGGCCCTAGCGGGGGGCGCCACAGATACGCAGTATTTT.

The CDR3 nucleotides read TGTGCCAGCAGCCAAGTTTCGGGCGCCGGGAGGGCTGGGGAGACCCAGTACTTC. It specifies CASSQVSGAGRAGETQYF. V is TRBV4-2 and J is TRBJ2-5, with 8 bases fitting TRBD2. Germline V gene sequence: CDR1 LGHNA, CDR2 YNFKEQ. The CDR3 length is 18 residues. V was clipped by 1 base and J by 5 bases; unmatched bases: 15.

This chain connects TRBV11-3 to TRBJ1-1, with 8 bases matching TRBD1. V trimming: 1 base; J trimming: 1 base; junction bases outside the gene matches: 2. Germline V lookup: CDR1 SGHNT, CDR2 YENEEA. CDR3 length: 15 amino acids. The CDR3 DNA reads as TGTGCCAGCAGCTTAGTCGGGACAGGGAACACTGAAGCTTTCTTT. Protein product: CASSLVGTGNTEAFF.

Concerning this clone itself: This CDR3 is also generated by other DNA sequences in the sample. V usage is TRBV9 and J usage is TRBJ2-1, with 11 bases lining up with TRBD2. The CDR3 is 15 amino acids. Germline V gene data show CDR1 as SGDLS and CDR2 as YYNGEE. J was trimmed by 7 bases and V by 0 bases; bases with no gene match: 3. CDR3 nucleotide sequence: TGTGCCAGCAGCGTAGGTAGCGGGGGGGCAAATGAGCAGTTCTTC. Amino acids: CASSVGSGGANEQFF.

This clone occurred a few times. The chain links TRBV30 to TRBJ2-1; no clear D gene. Germline loops: CDR1 GTSNPN, CDR2 SVGIG (reference sequence). The V gene lost 2 bases and the J gene lost 7 bases, with 6 bases spanning the gap. The CDR3 sequence is 11 residues long. CDR3 bases: TGTGCCTGGAGTTTCCGTAATGAGCAGTTCTTC. It specifies CAWSFRNEQFF.

This clone has just one count. The rearrangement uses TRBV5-1 and TRBJ2-1, with a weak D call TRBD2 (5 bases). Germline assignment: CDR1 SGHRS and CDR2 YFSETQ. The CDR3 contains 16 residues. The V gene lost 5 bases and the J gene lost 7 bases, with 22 bases spanning the gap. The CDR3 spells CASSNPTSGDANEQFF. The CDR3 nucleotides are TGCGCCAGCAGTAACCCCACTAGTGGGGATGCGAATGAGCAGTTCTTC.